The clone carrying this TCR beta chain was seen at least ten times. Its antigen is not known. The sample belongs to a study of CD8 T cells in ankylosing spondylitis. Germline V gene data show CDR1 as DFQATT and CDR2 as SNEGSKA (reference sequence). The CDR3 totals 12 residues. V was cut by 3 bases and J by 4 bases, with 7 bases left in between. As the method for making TCR beta libraries, quantitative 5'-RACE with molecular barcodes was used. TCRdb re-called the 5' RACE reads with MiXCR, one entry per CDR3 protein. The sample holds around 770,000 distinct CDR3 sequences, 15% to 20% seen once. Study conclusions and caveats: Blood of patients with ankylosing spondylitis appeared to be characterized by a TCR beta motif of several highly homologous variants. Disease-linked clones bore a CD8+ phenotype and were relatively rare in peripheral blood.

The sequencing sample was made of blood, either unsorted or a sorted T cell fraction (not recorded which). The source is a male donor with ankylosing spondylitis. V and J are TRBV20-1 and TRBJ1-5, with D possibly being TRBD1 (5 bases). The CDR3 nucleotides are TGCAGTGCTAGCCAGGGTAATCAGCCCCAGCATTTT. Its protein is CSASQGNQPQHF.